This T cell receptor (beta chain) was sequenced in a study of patients and donors after allogeneic stem cell transplantation. TCRdb processed the RT-PCR reads anew with MiXCR; each CDR3 protein has one entry. The repertoire holds over 400,000 distinct CDR3 sequences, with 16% as singletons. This clonotype was detected only a few times. The CDR3 has 16 residues. The germline V gene has CDR1 SNHLY and CDR2 FYNNEI. V lost 0 bases, J lost 3 bases, and 15 bases lay in between. The sequence came from a human donor who was either an allogeneic HSCT recipient or a stem cell or donor lymphocyte infusion donor (not recorded which). It is not recorded whose cells these are; they may come from a transplant donor. This chain links TRBV2 with TRBJ2-7; D possibly corresponds to TRBD2 (5 bases). Sequenced material: blood, either unsorted or a sorted T cell fraction (not recorded which). CDR3 DNA sequence: TGTGCCAGCAGTGAAGCGCTTGAGCGGCGACTCTACGAGCAGTACTTC. Translation gives CASSEALERRLYEQYF.